The 6 T cell receptor beta chains in this list originate from one sample, sequenced in a study of blood T cell repertoires in COVID-19. This table comes from immunoSEQ multiplex PCR, and its TCRdb copy is limited to in-frame clones, with some not included. This sample has 400,000 to 450,000 clones, with 75% to 90% found just once. The sequencing input was PBMCs or T cells enriched from blood (not recorded which). All receptors come from a man aged 30-40 years who had recovered from COVID-19.

The chain couples TRBV12-3 or TRBV12-4 to TRBJ2-7, with D possibly TRBD2 on 5 matching bases. This CDR3 has 13 residues. The ends were cut back, 6 bases at V and 4 bases at J, with 13 bases in the middle. The CDR3 here is CASRPDGIYEQYF. Here the CDR3 DNA reads TGTGCCAGCAGGCCCGACGGGATTTACGAGCAGTACTTC.

The chain couples TRBV6-1 to TRBJ1-2; D may be TRBD1 (5 bases). Looked up from germline, CDR1 is MNHNS and CDR2 is SASEGT. The CDR3 is made up of 15 amino acids. V lost 2 bases to trimming and J lost 5 bases, with 15 bases between them. The CDR3 loop is CASSELGGVKYGYTF. The DNA of the CDR3 is TGTGCCAGCAGTGAATTGGGGGGGGTTAAGTATGGCTACACCTTC.

CDR3: CASSGIQDSLLAGELFF. The CDR3 region has the DNA TGTGCCAGCAGCGGAATTCAGGACTCGTTGCTGGCCGGGGAGCTGTTTTTT. The V gene is TRBV9, the J gene TRBJ2-2, with D tentatively TRBD2 (5 bases). Germline V lookup: CDR1 SGDLS, CDR2 YYNGEE. The V and J ends lost 3 bases and 6 bases respectively, with 21 bases between them. The CDR3 covers 17 residues.

J is TRBJ2-5 and V is TRBV5-1; maybe TRBD1 (5 bases). Germline CDR1 SGHRS, CDR2 YFSETQ. The CDR3 loop spans 14 amino acids. Trimming pared 4 bases from V and 5 bases from J, leaving 15 bases between. As DNA, the CDR3 is TGCGCCAGCAGCGTGGATGGGGCGATGGAGACCCAGTACTTC. Translating it yields CASSVDGAMETQYF. Using reference TRBV5-1 and TRBJ2-5 for the parts outside the CDR3, the full variable domain is KAGVTQTPRYLIKTRGQQVTLSCSPISGHRSVSWYQQTPGQGLQFLFEYFSETQRNKGNFPGRFSGRQFSNSRSEMNVSTLELGDSALYLCASSVDGAMETQYFGPGTRLLVL.

The gene calls are TRBV25-1 and TRBJ2-7; D might be TRBD1 (7 bases). With 5 bases removed from V and 3 bases from J, the gap between germline ends came to 11 bases. CDR3 length: 13 residues. Germline CDR1 and CDR2: MGHDK and SYGVNS. Here the CDR3 reads CASSFQGGYEQYF. CDR3 nucleotide sequence: TGTGCCAGCAGTTTCCAGGGGGGCTACGAGCAGTACTTC.

This clone was seen only once. The chain has TRBV3-1 (or the pseudogene TRBV3-2) and TRBJ2-1, with TRBD2 matching 11 bases. CDR1 and CDR2 from the germline V gene are LGHDT and YNNKEL (reference sequence). V lost 6 bases to trimming and J lost 8 bases; unmatched junction nucleotides: 12. The CDR3 runs 16 residues. CDR3 in amino acids: CASRQDSGRGSDEQFF. The CDR3 bases are TGTGCCAGCAGGCAGGATAGCGGGAGGGGTAGTGATGAGCAGTTCTTC.